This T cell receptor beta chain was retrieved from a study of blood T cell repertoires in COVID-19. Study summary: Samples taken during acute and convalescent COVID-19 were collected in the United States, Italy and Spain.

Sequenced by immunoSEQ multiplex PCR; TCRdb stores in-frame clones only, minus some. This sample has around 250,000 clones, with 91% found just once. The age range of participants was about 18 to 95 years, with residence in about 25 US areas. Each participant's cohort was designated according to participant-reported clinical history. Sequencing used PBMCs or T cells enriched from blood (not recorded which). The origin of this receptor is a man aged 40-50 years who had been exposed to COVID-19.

CDR3 loop: CASSQAGTSGINTQYF. The CDR3 DNA reads TGTGCCAGCAGCCAAGCCGGGACTAGCGGCATCAATACGCAGTATTTT. The chain has TRBV3-1 (or the pseudogene TRBV3-2) and TRBJ2-3, with 11 positions matching TRBD2. The V segment lost 1 base and the J segment 7 bases; nucleotides outside the gene matches: 7. The germline V gene encodes CDR1 LGHDT and CDR2 YNNKEL (reference sequence). The CDR3 covers 16 residues.